This T cell receptor (beta chain) was sequenced during a study of blood T cell repertoires in COVID-19. Study-wide background: Specimens from acute and convalescent COVID-19 originated in the United States, Italy and Spain. PBMCs, B-cell-depleted T cells, or T cells were the source of the cDNA or gDNA that made up the material.

The ends were cut back, 10 bases at V and 5 bases at J, with 14 bases in the middle. The CDR3 consists of 12 residues. CDR1 and CDR2 (germline): MGHDK, SYGVNS. The protocol was immunoSEQ multiplex PCR, while the TCRdb copy is restricted to in-frame clones and leaves out a portion. The repertoire holds about 31,000 clones, with about 89% as singletons. The sample taken for sequencing was peripheral blood. The receptor's source is a woman aged 40 to 55 with active or convalescent COVID-19. This chain joins TRBV25-1 and TRBJ1-2; TRBD1 is a possible D gene (5 bases). CDR3 in amino acids: CATGLLGYGYTF. The CDR3 DNA sequence: TGTGCCACGGGACTCCTAGGTTATGGCTACACCTTC.